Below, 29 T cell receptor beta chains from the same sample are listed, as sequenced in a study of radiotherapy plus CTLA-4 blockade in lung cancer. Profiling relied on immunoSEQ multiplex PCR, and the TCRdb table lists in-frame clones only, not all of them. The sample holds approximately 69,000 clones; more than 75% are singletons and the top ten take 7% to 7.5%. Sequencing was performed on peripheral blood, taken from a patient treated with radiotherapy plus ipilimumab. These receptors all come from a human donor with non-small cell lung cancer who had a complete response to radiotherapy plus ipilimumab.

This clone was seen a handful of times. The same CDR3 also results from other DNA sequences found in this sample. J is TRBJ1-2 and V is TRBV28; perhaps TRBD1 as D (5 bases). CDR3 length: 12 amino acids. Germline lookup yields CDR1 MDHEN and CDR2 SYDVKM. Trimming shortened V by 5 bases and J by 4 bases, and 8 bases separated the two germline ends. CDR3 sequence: CASSLQGYGYTF. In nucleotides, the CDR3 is TGTGCCAGCAGTCTCCAGGGCTATGGCTACACCTTC.

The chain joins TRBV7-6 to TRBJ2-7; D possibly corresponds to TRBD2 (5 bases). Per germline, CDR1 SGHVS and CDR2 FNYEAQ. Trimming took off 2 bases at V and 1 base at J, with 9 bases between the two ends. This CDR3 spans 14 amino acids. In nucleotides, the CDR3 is TGTGCCAGCAGCTTATATCCGGGGTCCTACGAGCAGTACGTC. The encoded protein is CASSLYPGSYEQYV.

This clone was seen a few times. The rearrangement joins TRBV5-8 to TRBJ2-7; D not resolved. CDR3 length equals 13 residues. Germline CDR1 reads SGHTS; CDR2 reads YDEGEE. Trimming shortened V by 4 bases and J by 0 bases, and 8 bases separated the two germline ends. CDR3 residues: CASSARFSYEQYF. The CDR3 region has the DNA TGTGCCAGCAGCGCTCGGTTCTCCTACGAGCAGTACTTC.

In DNA form, the CDR3 reads TGCGCCAGCAGTCTGTCCGCGCTCGAAGAGACCCAGTACTTC. It yields the protein CASSLSALEETQYF. V usage is TRBV4-3 and J usage is TRBJ2-5, with no clear D. CDR1 is LGHNA, CDR2 YSLEER, per germline. Trimming removed 6 bases at V and 3 bases at J, with 14 bases between. This CDR3 comprises 14 residues.

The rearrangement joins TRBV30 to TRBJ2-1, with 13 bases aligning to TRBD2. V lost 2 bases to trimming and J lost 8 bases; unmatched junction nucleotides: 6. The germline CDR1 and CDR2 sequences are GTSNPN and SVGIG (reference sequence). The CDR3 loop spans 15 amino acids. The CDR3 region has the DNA TGTGCCTGGAGTCTTACTAGCGGGAGGGCCGATGAGCAGTTCTTC. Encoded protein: CAWSLTSGRADEQFF.

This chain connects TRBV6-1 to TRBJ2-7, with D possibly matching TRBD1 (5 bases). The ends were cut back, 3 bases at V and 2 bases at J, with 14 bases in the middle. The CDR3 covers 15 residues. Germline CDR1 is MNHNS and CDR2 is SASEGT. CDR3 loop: CASSDSLAGTYEQYV. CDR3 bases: TGTGCCAGCAGTGATAGTTTGGCAGGGACCTACGAGCAGTACGTC.

CDR3 residues: CASSPPRGGTPDTQYF. In DNA form, the CDR3 reads TGTGCCAGCTCACCACCCCGGGGAGGGACACCAGATACGCAGTATTTT. The chain combines TRBV18 with TRBJ2-3, with D perhaps TRBD2 (7 bases). Germline values: CDR1 KGHSH, CDR2 LQKENI. The CDR3 length is 16 residues. V lost 0 bases, J lost 4 bases, and 14 bases lay in between.

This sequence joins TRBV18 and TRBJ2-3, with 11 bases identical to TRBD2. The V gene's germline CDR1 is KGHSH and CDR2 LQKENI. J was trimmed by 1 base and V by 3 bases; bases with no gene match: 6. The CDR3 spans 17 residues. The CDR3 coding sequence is TGTGCCAGCTCACCCCTAGCGGGAGGTAAGGGCACAGATACGCAGTATTTT. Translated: CASSPLAGGKGTDTQYF.

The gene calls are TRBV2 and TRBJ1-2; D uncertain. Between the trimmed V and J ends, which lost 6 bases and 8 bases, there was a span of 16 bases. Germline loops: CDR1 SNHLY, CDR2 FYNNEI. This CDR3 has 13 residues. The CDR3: CASSETPLEGYTF. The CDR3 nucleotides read TGTGCCAGCAGCGAAACACCCCTGGAGGGCTACACCTTC. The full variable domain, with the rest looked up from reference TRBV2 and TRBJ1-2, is EPEVTQTPSHQVTQMGQEVILRCVPISNHLYFYWYRQILGQKVEFLVSFYNNEISEKSEIFDDQFSVERPDGSNFTLKIRSTKLEDSAMYFCASSETPLEGYTFGSGTRLTVV.

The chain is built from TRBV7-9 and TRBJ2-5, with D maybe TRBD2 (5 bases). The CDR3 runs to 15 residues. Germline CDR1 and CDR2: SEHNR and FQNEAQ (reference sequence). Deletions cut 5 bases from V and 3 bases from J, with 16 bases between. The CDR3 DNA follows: TGTGCCAGCAGCGCCGAACGGCGGGTCAAAGAGACCCAGTACTTC. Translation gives CASSAERRVKETQYF. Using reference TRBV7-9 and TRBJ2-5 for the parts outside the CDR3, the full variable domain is DTGVSQNPRHKITKRGQNVTFRCDPISEHNRLYWYRQTLGQGPEFLTYFQNEAQLEKSRLLSDRFSAERPKGSFSTLEIQRTEQGDSAMYLCASSAERRVKETQYFGPGTRLLVL.

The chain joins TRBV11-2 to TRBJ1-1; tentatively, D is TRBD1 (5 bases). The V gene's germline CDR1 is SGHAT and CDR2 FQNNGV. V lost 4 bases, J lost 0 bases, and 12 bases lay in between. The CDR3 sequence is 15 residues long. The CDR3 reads CASSSAGTVNTEAFF. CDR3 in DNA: TGTGCCAGCAGCTCCGCCGGGACTGTGAACACTGAAGCTTTCTTT.

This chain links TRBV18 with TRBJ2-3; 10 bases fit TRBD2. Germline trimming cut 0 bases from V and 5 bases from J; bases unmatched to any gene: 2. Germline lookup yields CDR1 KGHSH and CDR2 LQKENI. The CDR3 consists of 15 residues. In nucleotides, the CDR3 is TGTGCCAGCTCACCACCTAGCGGGGGGAAAGATACGCAGTATTTT. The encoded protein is CASSPPSGGKDTQYF.

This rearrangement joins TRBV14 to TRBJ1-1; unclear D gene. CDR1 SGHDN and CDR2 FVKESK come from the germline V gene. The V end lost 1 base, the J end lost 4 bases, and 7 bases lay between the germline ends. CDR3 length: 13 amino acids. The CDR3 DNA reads TGTGCCAGCAGCCAAGGGGGTTTCACTGAAGCTTTCTTT. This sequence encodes CASSQGGFTEAFF.

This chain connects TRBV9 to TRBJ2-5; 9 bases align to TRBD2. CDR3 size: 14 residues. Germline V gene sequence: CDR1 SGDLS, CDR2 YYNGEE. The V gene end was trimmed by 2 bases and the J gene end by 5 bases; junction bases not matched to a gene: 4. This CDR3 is CASSVSGSGETQYF. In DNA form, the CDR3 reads TGTGCCAGCAGCGTTAGCGGGAGCGGGGAGACCCAGTACTTC.

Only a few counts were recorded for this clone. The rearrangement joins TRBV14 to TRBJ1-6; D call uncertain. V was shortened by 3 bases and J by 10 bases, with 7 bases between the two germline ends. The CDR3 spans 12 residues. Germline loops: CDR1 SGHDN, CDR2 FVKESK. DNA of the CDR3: TGTGCCAGCAGCCACAGGAGCTCACCCCTCCACTTT. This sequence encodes CASSHRSSPLHF.

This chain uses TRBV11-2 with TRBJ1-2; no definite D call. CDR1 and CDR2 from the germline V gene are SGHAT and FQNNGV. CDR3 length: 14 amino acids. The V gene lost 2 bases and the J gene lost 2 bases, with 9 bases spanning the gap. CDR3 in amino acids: CASSLWESNYGYTF. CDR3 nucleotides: TGTGCCAGCAGCTTATGGGAGTCGAACTATGGCTACACCTTC.

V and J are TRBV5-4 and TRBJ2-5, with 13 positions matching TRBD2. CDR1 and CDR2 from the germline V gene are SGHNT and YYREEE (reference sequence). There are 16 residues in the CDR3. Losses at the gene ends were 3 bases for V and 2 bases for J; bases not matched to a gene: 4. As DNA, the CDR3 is TGTGCCAGCAGCTCTAGACTAGCGGGGGGACAAGAGACCCAGTACTTC. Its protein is CASSSRLAGGQETQYF.

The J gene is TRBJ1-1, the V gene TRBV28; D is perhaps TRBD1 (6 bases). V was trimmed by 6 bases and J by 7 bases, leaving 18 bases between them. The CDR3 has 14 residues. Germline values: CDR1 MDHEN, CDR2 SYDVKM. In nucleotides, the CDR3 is TGTGCCAGCAGGGGGGCGCGGCAGTCGGTTGAAGCTTTCTTT. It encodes CASRGARQSVEAFF.

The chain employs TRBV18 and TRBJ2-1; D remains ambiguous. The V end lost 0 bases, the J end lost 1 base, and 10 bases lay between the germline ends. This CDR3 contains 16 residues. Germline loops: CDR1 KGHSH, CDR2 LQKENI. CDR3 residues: CASSPPVRLSYNEQFF. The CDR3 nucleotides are TGTGCCAGCTCACCACCGGTTAGGTTATCCTACAATGAGCAGTTCTTC.

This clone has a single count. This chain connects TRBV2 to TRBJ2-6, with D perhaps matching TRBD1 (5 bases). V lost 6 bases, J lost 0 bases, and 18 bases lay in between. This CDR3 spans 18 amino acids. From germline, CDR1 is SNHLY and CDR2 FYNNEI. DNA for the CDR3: TGTGCCAGCAGCCCCCGGGCAGGGATCCTCTCTGGGGCCAACGTCCTGACTTTC. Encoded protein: CASSPRAGILSGANVLTF.

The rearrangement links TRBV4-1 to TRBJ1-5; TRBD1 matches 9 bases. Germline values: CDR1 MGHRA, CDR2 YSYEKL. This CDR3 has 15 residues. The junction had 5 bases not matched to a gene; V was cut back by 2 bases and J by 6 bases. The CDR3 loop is CASSQPRDRVQPQHF. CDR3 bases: TGCGCCAGCAGCCAACCCCGGGACAGGGTTCAGCCCCAGCATTTT.

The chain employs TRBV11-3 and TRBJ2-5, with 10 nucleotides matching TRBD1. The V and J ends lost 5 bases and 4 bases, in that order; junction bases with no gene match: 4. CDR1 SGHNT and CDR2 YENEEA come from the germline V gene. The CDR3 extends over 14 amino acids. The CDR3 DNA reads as TGTGCCAGCAGCACCGGGACAGGGGCAGAGACCCAGTACTTC. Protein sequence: CASSTGTGAETQYF.

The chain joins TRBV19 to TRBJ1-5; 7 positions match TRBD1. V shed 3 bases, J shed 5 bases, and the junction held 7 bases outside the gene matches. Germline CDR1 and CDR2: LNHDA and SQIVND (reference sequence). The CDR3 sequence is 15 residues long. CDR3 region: CASSIRQGRDQPQHF. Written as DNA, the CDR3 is TGTGCCAGTAGTATCAGACAGGGACGGGATCAGCCCCAGCATTTT.

The DNA of the CDR3 is TGTGCCAGCAGCGCTCTGACAGTTGGAAACACCATATATTTT. Protein: CASSALTVGNTIYF. The rearrangement uses TRBV5-8 and TRBJ1-3; possibly TRBD1 for D (5 bases). Trimming took 4 bases from V and 3 from J, leaving 11 bases between them. Germline V lookup: CDR1 SGHTS, CDR2 YDEGEE. This CDR3 has 14 residues. Full variable domain (rest looked up from reference TRBV5-8 and TRBJ1-3): EAGVTQSPTHLIKTRGQQATLRCSPISGHTSVYWYQQALGLGLQFLLWYDEGEERNRGNFPPRFSGRQFPNYSSELNVNALELEDSALYLCASSALTVGNTIYFGEGSWLTVV.

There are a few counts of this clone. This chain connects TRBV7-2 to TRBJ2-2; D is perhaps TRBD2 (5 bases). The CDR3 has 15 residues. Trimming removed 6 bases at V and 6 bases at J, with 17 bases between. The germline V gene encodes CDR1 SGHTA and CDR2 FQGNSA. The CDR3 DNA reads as TGTGCCAGCAGATCGACTAATTCTTTCGCCGGGGAGCTGTTTTTT. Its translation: CASRSTNSFAGELFF.

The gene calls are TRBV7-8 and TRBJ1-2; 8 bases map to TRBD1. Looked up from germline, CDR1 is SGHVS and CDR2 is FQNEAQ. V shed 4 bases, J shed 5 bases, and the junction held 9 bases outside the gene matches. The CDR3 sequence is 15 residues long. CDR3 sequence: CASSSGTGAYYGYTF. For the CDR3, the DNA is TGTGCCAGCAGCTCAGGGACAGGTGCCTATTATGGCTACACCTTC. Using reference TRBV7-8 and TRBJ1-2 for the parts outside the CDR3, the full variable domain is GAGVSQSPRYKVAKRGQDVALRCDPISGHVSLFWYQQALGQGPEFLTYFQNEAQLDKSGLPSDRFFAERPEGSVSTLKIQRTQQEDSAVYLCASSSGTGAYYGYTFGSGTRLTVV.

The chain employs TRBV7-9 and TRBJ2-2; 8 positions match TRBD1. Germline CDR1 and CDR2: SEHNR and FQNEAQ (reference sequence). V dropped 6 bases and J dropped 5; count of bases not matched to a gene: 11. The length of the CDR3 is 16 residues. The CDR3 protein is CASRPRTGSVTGELFF. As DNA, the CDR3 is TGTGCCAGCAGACCACGGACAGGGAGTGTGACCGGGGAGCTGTTTTTT.

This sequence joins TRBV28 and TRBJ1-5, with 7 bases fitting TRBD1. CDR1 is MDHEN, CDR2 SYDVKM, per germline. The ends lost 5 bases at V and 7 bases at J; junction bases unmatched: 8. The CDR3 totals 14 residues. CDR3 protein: CASSTGVAWQPQHF. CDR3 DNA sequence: TGTGCCAGCAGTACAGGGGTAGCGTGGCAGCCCCAGCATTTT.

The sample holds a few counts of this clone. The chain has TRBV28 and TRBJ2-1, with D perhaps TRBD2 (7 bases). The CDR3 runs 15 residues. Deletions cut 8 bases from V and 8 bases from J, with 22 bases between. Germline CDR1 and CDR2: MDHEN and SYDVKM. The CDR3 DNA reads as TGTGCCAGCGAGGGGGAGGGTGGAGACCTTTATGAGCAGTTCTTC. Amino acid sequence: CASEGEGGDLYEQFF. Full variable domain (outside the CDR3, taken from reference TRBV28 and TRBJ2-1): DVKVTQSSRYLVKRTGEKVFLECVQDMDHENMFWYRQDPGLGLRLIYFSYDVKMKEKGDIPEGYSVSREKKERFSLILESASTNQTSMYLCASEGEGGDLYEQFFGPGTRLTVL.